The clone carrying this TCR beta chain was picked up many times. The sample is drawn from a study of human T cells and chemical hapten exposure. MiXCR, run by TCRdb on the RACE reads, gives a single entry per CDR3 protein. The table lists just over 350,000 distinct CDR3 sequences, about 6% of them singletons. V gave up 0 bases and J gave up 1 base, with 12 bases separating them. The length of the CDR3 is 16 residues. CDR1 is MGHRA and CDR2 is YSYEKL in the germline V gene. Time point described: patch test 2, 6 weeks after DPC sensitization. Treatment given: therapeutic diphenylcyclopropenone sensitization with weekly scalp DPC.

The sequencing here drew on whole blood, taken in connection with sensitization to the hapten diphenylcyclopropenone (DPC). This sequence originates from a woman aged 18-29 years with alopecia areata. Some clones in this sample may be carry-over from other donors' samples. V usage is TRBV4-1 and J usage is TRBJ1-2, with D possibly matching TRBD1 (6 bases). CDR3 coding DNA: TGCGCCAGCAGCCAAGATGTACAGGGAAGTAACTATGGCTACACCTTC. It translates to CASSQDVQGSNYGYTF.